The 9 T cell receptor beta chains below were found in one sample sequenced in a study of blood T cell repertoires in COVID-19. The protocol was immunoSEQ multiplex PCR, while the TCRdb copy is restricted to in-frame clones and leaves out a portion. The table lists a few hundred thousand clones, about 90% of them singletons. The sequenced sample consisted of PBMCs or T cells enriched from blood (not recorded which). These receptors were taken from a man in his forties in a cohort exposed to, infected with or recovered from COVID-19 (not recorded which).

In this sample, this clone turned up a few times. The genes are TRBV3-1 (or the pseudogene TRBV3-2) and TRBJ2-1, with D tentatively TRBD2 (6 bases). Trimming removed 3 bases from V and 0 bases from J, with 18 bases in between. The CDR3 runs to 18 residues. From germline, CDR1 is LGHDT and CDR2 YNNKEL (reference sequence). CDR3 amino acids: CASSQGLLGGTSYNEQFF. DNA for the CDR3: TGTGCCAGCAGCCAGGGACTCCTGGGCGGGACCTCCTACAATGAGCAGTTCTTC.

The V gene is TRBV6-5, the J gene TRBJ1-5; the match to TRBD1 covers 8 bases. Germline V gene lookup returns CDR1 MNHEY and CDR2 SVGAGI. The CDR3 extends over 15 amino acids. V was pared by 0 bases and J by 6 bases, with 4 bases of the junction left unmatched. In DNA form, the CDR3 reads TGTGCCAGCAGTTACTCTAGGACAGGGAGTCAGCCCCAGCATTTT. Its translation is CASSYSRTGSQPQHF.

This clone was found once. This chain joins TRBV28 and TRBJ1-4; perhaps TRBD1 as D (5 bases). The CDR3 length is 15 residues. Germline assignment: CDR1 MDHEN and CDR2 SYDVKM. V was pared by 5 bases and J by 4 bases, with 14 bases between. CDR3 nucleotide sequence: TGTGCCAGCAGTCGTACTCAGGGCTATAATGAAAAACTGTTTTTT. Amino acid sequence: CASSRTQGYNEKLFF.

Only one count was recorded for this clone. V is TRBV19 and J is TRBJ1-5, with 7 bases that match TRBD1. The germline V gene encodes CDR1 LNHDA and CDR2 SQIVND (reference sequence). After removal of 3 bases from V and 7 bases from J, the junction contained 9 bases not matched to a gene. The CDR3 has 15 residues. The DNA of the CDR3 is TGTGCCAGTAGTATCGTTCCAGGGGGGCGACAGCCCCAGCATTTT. Residues: CASSIVPGGRQPQHF.

CDR3 DNA sequence: TGTGCCAGCAGTTTAACGGGATTGCACCTCTCTTACGAGCAGTACTTC. It yields the protein CASSLTGLHLSYEQYF. The chain recombines TRBV27 with TRBJ2-7, with D possibly TRBD2 on 5 matching bases. The germline V and J ends were trimmed by 2 bases and 4 bases, with 18 bases remaining between them. CDR3 length: 16 amino acids. Looked up from germline, CDR1 is MNHEY and CDR2 is SMNVEV (reference sequence).

Only one count was recorded for this clone. The gene calls are TRBV6-5 and TRBJ1-1; D possibly corresponds to TRBD1 (5 bases). Germline-derived CDR1 and CDR2 are MNHEY and SVGAGI. The V end was cut by 6 bases, the J end by 1 base, with 12 bases between. CDR3 length: 14 residues. In DNA form, the CDR3 reads TGTGCCAGCAGAGGACTAGGACAGAACACTGAAGCTTTCTTT. Its protein is CASRGLGQNTEAFF.

V and J are TRBV12-3 or TRBV12-4 and TRBJ1-2, with a possible D match to TRBD1 (5 bases). V lost 6 bases and J 4 bases, leaving 9 bases between the germline ends. There are 12 residues in the CDR3. CDR3 in amino acids: CASRGGGYGYTF. The CDR3 DNA is TGTGCCAGCAGGGGGGGAGGCTATGGCTACACCTTC.

The chain couples TRBV9 to TRBJ2-7, with 8 bases that match TRBD1. This CDR3 has 13 residues. CDR1 is SGDLS, CDR2 YYNGEE, per germline. J lost 5 bases, V lost 3 bases, and 4 bases had no gene match. The CDR3: CASSGGQGDEQYF. As DNA, the CDR3 is TGTGCCAGCAGCGGAGGACAGGGCGACGAGCAGTACTTC. Drawing the rest from reference TRBV9 and TRBJ2-7, the complete variable domain is DSGVTQTPKHLITATGQRVTLRCSPRSGDLSVYWYQQSLDQGLQFLIQYYNGEERAKGNILERFSAQQFPDLHSELNLSSLELGDSALYFCASSGGQGDEQYFGPGTRLTVT.

The chain joins TRBV6-5 to TRBJ2-5; 7 bases agree with TRBD1. The CDR3 runs to 15 residues. Germline lookup yields CDR1 MNHEY and CDR2 SVGAGI. V trimming: 6 bases; J trimming: 1 base; junction bases outside the gene matches: 8. The CDR3 DNA is TGTGCCAGCAGGGACAGGAATCGGGGCCAAGAGACCCAGTACTTC. Translated: CASRDRNRGQETQYF.